Presented here are 27 T cell receptor beta chains from one specimen sequenced in a study of CD8+CD57+ T cells in acquired aplastic anemia. Genomic DNA served as template for TCR beta VDJ and CDR3 profiling. TCRdb called the reads again in MiXCR, with one record for every CDR3 protein. The sample yields around 150,000 distinct CDR3 sequences, about 40% seen once. Sequenced input: sorted CD4+, CD8+, or CD8+CD57+ T cells (not recorded which) from PBMCs. The origin of the receptors is a human donor in good health, serving as a control.

This clonotype has at least ten counts. J is TRBJ2-5 and V is TRBV6-2 or TRBV6-3, with TRBD1 as a possible D gene (6 bases). V shed 7 bases and J shed 1 base, with 13 bases lying between them. The CDR3 has 14 amino acids. The germline V gene encodes CDR1 MNHEY and CDR2 SVGEGT. CDR3 in amino acids: CASTGQKIQETQYF. DNA of the CDR3: TGTGCCAGCACCGGACAGAAAATCCAAGAGACCCAGTACTTC.

This rearrangement joins TRBV20-1 to TRBJ1-5; tentative D call: TRBD1 (5 bases). This CDR3 has 12 amino acids. Germline V gene data show CDR1 as DFQATT and CDR2 as SNEGSKA (reference sequence). Between the trimmed V and J ends, which lost 3 bases and 7 bases, there was a span of 10 bases. This CDR3 is CSASLGVQPQHF. CDR3 in DNA: TGCAGTGCTAGTCTAGGGGTCCAGCCCCAGCATTTT.

This clonotype appeared a few times. The chain links TRBV9 to TRBJ2-5; tentatively, D is TRBD2 (6 bases). The CDR3 extends over 14 amino acids. Germline V gene sequence: CDR1 SGDLS, CDR2 YYNGEE. The V end was cut by 4 bases, the J end by 3 bases, with 13 bases between. Written as DNA, the CDR3 is TGTGCCAGCAGCCCTCCGACGGGGGAAGAGACCCAGTACTTC. It translates to CASSPPTGEETQYF. Based on the CDR3 plus reference TRBV9 and TRBJ2-5, the full variable domain is DSGVTQTPKHLITATGQRVTLRCSPRSGDLSVYWYQQSLDQGLQFLIQYYNGEERAKGNILERFSAQQFPDLHSELNLSSLELGDSALYFCASSPPTGEETQYFGPGTRLLVL.

In its sample, this clonotype was seen many times. The J gene is TRBJ2-5, the V gene TRBV5-1; TRBD2 might be the D (5 bases). Trimming removed 0 bases from V and 4 bases from J, with 16 bases in between. This CDR3 comprises 16 residues. Looked up from germline, CDR1 is SGHRS and CDR2 is YFSETQ. CDR3 amino acids: CASSLGRGAAVETQYF. The CDR3, as DNA: TGCGCCAGCAGCTTGGGTCGAGGAGCGGCGGTAGAGACCCAGTACTTC.

This clonotype was found many times. The chain combines TRBV28 with TRBJ1-1; D unclear. Between the trimmed V and J ends, which lost 6 bases and 8 bases, there was a span of 7 bases. This CDR3 is 10 amino acids long. The germline V gene has CDR1 MDHEN and CDR2 SYDVKM. The CDR3 loop is CASSLGEAFF. Written as DNA, the CDR3 is TGTGCCAGCAGCTTAGGAGAAGCTTTCTTT.

V gene TRBV9 combines with J gene TRBJ1-1; no reliable D call. The CDR3 has 15 amino acids. The V gene lost 4 bases and the J gene lost 4 bases, with 17 bases spanning the gap. Germline V gene data show CDR1 as SGDLS and CDR2 as YYNGEE. The DNA of the CDR3 is TGTGCCAGCAGCTTGGGTGGAGGGTTGGGCACTGAAGCTTTCTTT. Its translation: CASSLGGGLGTEAFF.

The table lists this clonotype with a few counts. The chain couples TRBV12-5 to TRBJ1-2; D perhaps matches TRBD1 (6 bases). V was pared by 1 base and J by 4 bases, with 7 bases between. The length of the CDR3 is 13 residues. Germline V gene data show CDR1 as LGHNT and CDR2 as FRNRAP. CDR3 amino acids: CASGLAGAYGYTF. The CDR3 DNA is TGTGCTAGTGGTTTGGCGGGGGCCTATGGCTACACCTTC.

J is TRBJ1-1 and V is TRBV6-1; D uncertain. CDR3 length equals 14 residues. Per germline, CDR1 MNHNS and CDR2 SASEGT. The V end was cut by 7 bases, the J end by 5 bases, with 17 bases between. CDR3 nucleotide sequence: TGTGCCAGCATGTCGCGGGATCTGGGAACTGAAGCTTTCTTT. It is translated as CASMSRDLGTEAFF.

This clonotype was observed at least ten times. The CDR3 DNA reads as TGTGCCAGCAGTTACCAGGGGCAGGGTTCACCCCTCCACTTT. This codes for CASSYQGQGSPLHF. The rearrangement joins TRBV6-5 to TRBJ1-6, with TRBD1 as a possible D gene (6 bases). Germline CDR1 and CDR2: MNHEY and SVGAGI. There are 14 residues in the CDR3. Trimming left V 2 bases short and J 9 bases short, with 11 bases between.

This clonotype has only a few counts. This could be a read error, since a much larger clone is one nucleotide away. The chain couples TRBV12-3 or TRBV12-4 to TRBJ1-6, with 8 nucleotides matching TRBD1. V dropped 2 bases and J dropped 9; count of bases not matched to a gene: 3. This CDR3 has 14 residues. This CDR3 is CASSLLGQGSPLHF. The CDR3 DNA follows: TGTGCCAGCAGTTTACTCGGACAGGGTTCACCCCTCCACTTT.

The chain links TRBV6-5 to TRBJ2-1, with D uncertain. The CDR3 totals 15 residues. Germline assignment: CDR1 MNHEY and CDR2 SVGAGI. V lost 2 bases and J 4 bases, leaving 12 bases between the germline ends. The chain's CDR3 is CASSYVGSAYNEQFF. CDR3 nucleotide sequence: TGTGCCAGCAGTTACGTGGGTTCCGCTTACAATGAGCAGTTCTTC.

This clonotype showed up many times. This sequence joins TRBV5-1 and TRBJ1-1, with D unclear. The CDR3 covers 16 residues. V lost 0 bases, J lost 4 bases, and 16 bases lay in between. Looked up from germline, CDR1 is SGHRS and CDR2 is YFSETQ. CDR3 DNA sequence: TGCGCCAGCAGCTTGGCCGGTTCAGGAGCGGGCACTGAAGCTTTCTTT. Protein: CASSLAGSGAGTEAFF.

In its sample, this clonotype was seen many times. The rearrangement links TRBV19 to TRBJ2-4; D might be TRBD1 or TRBD2, each matching 5 bases. V shed 2 bases and J shed 1 base, with 9 bases lying between them. This CDR3 is 15 amino acids long. CDR1 LNHDA and CDR2 SQIVND come from the germline V gene (reference sequence). The CDR3 loop is CASSILGPAKNIQYF. The CDR3, as DNA: TGTGCCAGTAGTATATTGGGACCGGCCAAAAACATTCAGTACTTC. The full variable domain, in which reference TRBV19 and TRBJ2-4 provide the parts outside the CDR3, is DGGITQSPKYLFRKEGQNVTLSCEQNLNHDAMYWYRQDPGQGLRLIYYSQIVNDFQKGDIAEGYSVSREKKESFPLTVTSAQKNPTAFYLCASSILGPAKNIQYFGAGTRLSVL.

Points on this clonotype: Possible read error: a much larger clone is one base away. V is TRBV5-4 and J is TRBJ2-3; 7 bases map to TRBD2. Per the germline V gene, CDR1 is SGHNT and CDR2 is YYREEE (reference sequence). The CDR3 spans 14 residues. The CDR3 region has the DNA TGTACCAGCAGCTTGGGGGGGGAGTGGGATACGCAGTATTTT. Translating it yields CTSSLGGEWDTQYF.

The rearrangement joins TRBV10-3 to TRBJ1-2, with D unclear. The CDR3 loop spans 14 amino acids. The germline V gene has CDR1 ENHRY and CDR2 SYGVKD. Trimming stripped 0 bases from V and 1 base from J, with 6 bases between. The CDR3, as DNA: TGTGCCATCAGTGAGTCACACGGTAACTATGGCTACACCTTC. Its protein product is CAISESHGNYGYTF.

This clonotype was picked up many times. CDR3 DNA: TGTGCCAGCAGCGTGGCTGGGGACACAACCTACTACGAGCAGTACTTC. Its translation: CASSVAGDTTYYEQYF. The genes are TRBV7-2 and TRBJ2-7; D is possibly TRBD1 (6 bases). The CDR3 is made up of 16 amino acids. Germline-derived CDR1 and CDR2 are SGHTA and FQGNSA. The ends were cut back, 5 bases at V and 3 bases at J, with 20 bases in the middle.

The chain couples TRBV15 to TRBJ1-1; D gene unclear. Trimming cost V 4 bases and J 1 base, with 7 bases left between them. CDR1 LNHNV and CDR2 YYDKDF come from the germline V gene (reference sequence). The CDR3 has 13 amino acids. In DNA, the CDR3 is TGTGCCACCAGCACCGCAGGGAACACTGAAGCTTTCTTT. Translating gives CATSTAGNTEAFF.

This clonotype was counted at least ten times. The chain carries TRBV24-1 and TRBJ2-1; 7 bases line up with TRBD2. CDR1 is KGHDR and CDR2 is SFDVKD in the germline V gene. The J segment lost 7 bases and the V segment lost 3 bases, leaving 11 bases of the junction unmatched. This CDR3 spans 16 amino acids. CDR3 region: CATSDQQRGLGNEQFF. The DNA for the CDR3 is TGTGCCACCAGTGATCAACAGCGGGGTTTGGGGAATGAGCAGTTCTTC.

This clonotype was found many times. The chain is built from TRBV6-4 and TRBJ1-2, with no clear D. The germline V and J ends were trimmed by 2 bases and 8 bases, with 12 bases remaining between them. CDR3 size: 13 residues. Germline values: CDR1 MRHNA, CDR2 SNTAGT. The CDR3 here is CASSDPTLGGYTF. Written as DNA, the CDR3 is TGTGCCAGCAGTGACCCGACGTTGGGCGGCTACACCTTC.

This clonotype was seen many times. V usage is TRBV20-1 and J usage is TRBJ2-7; 14 bases are a match to TRBD2. V lost 0 bases to trimming and J lost 4 bases; unmatched junction nucleotides: 11. The germline V gene encodes CDR1 DFQATT and CDR2 SNEGSKA (reference sequence). The CDR3 totals 18 residues. CDR3 loop: CSARDPSTSGRERYEQYF. For the CDR3, the DNA is TGCAGTGCTAGAGACCCCTCGACTAGCGGGAGGGAGAGGTACGAGCAGTACTTC.

This clonotype was picked up many times. The V and J genes are TRBV4-1 and TRBJ2-2; D might be TRBD1 or TRBD2, each matching 6 bases. The V gene lost 1 base and the J gene lost 0 bases, with 12 bases spanning the gap. Germline V CDR1 and CDR2: MGHRA, YSYEKL. This CDR3 contains 17 residues. The CDR3 DNA reads TGCGCCAGCAGCCAAGTTGAGGGGGGCGCGAACACCGGGGAGCTGTTTTTT. This sequence encodes CASSQVEGGANTGELFF.

This clonotype was recorded many times. The rearrangement uses TRBV3-1 and TRBJ1-2; D gene uncertain. The CDR3 length is 12 residues. V lost 5 bases to trimming and J lost 8 bases, with 12 bases between them. Germline loops: CDR1 LGHDT, CDR2 YNNKEL (reference sequence). The CDR3 sequence: CASSMRAGGYTF. CDR3 bases: TGTGCCAGCAGCATGAGGGCTGGGGGCTACACCTTC.

This chain connects TRBV20-1 to TRBJ1-2; D is perhaps TRBD1 (5 bases). CDR3 length: 13 residues. V was clipped by 6 bases and J by 4 bases, with 15 bases between them. Germline lookup yields CDR1 DFQATT and CDR2 SNEGSKA (reference sequence). CDR3: CSADETAVYGYTF. The CDR3 nucleotides read TGCAGTGCAGACGAGACAGCAGTCTATGGCTACACCTTC.

This chain uses TRBV19 with TRBJ2-7; 8 positions agree with TRBD2. Trimming cost V 5 bases and J 0 bases; bases outside gene matches: 6. The CDR3 loop spans 15 amino acids. Germline V CDR1 and CDR2: LNHDA, SQIVND (reference sequence). Written as DNA, the CDR3 is TGTGCCAGTAGTGGTAGCGGGACCAGCTCCTACGAGCAGTACTTC. Amino acids: CASSGSGTSSYEQYF.

The CDR3 region is CSVDKGAGAEQYF. For the CDR3, the DNA is TGCAGCGTTGATAAAGGGGCGGGGGCCGAGCAGTACTTC. The rearrangement links TRBV29-1 to TRBJ2-7, with D possibly TRBD2 on 7 matching bases. From germline, CDR1 is SQVTM and CDR2 ANQGSEA. V lost 3 bases to trimming and J lost 6 bases, with 15 bases between them. The CDR3 loop spans 13 amino acids.

This chain joins TRBV19 and TRBJ2-1, with 9 nucleotides matching TRBD1. The germline gives CDR1 LNHDA, CDR2 SQIVND (reference sequence). The V segment lost 8 bases and the J segment 5 bases; nucleotides outside the gene matches: 10. This CDR3 is 15 amino acids long. The CDR3 loop is CASSTQGADHNEQFF. DNA for the CDR3: TGTGCCAGTTCAACACAGGGGGCGGATCACAATGAGCAGTTCTTC. The full variable domain, completed using reference TRBV19 and TRBJ2-1, is DGGITQSPKYLFRKEGQNVTLSCEQNLNHDAMYWYRQDPGQGLRLIYYSQIVNDFQKGDIAEGYSVSREKKESFPLTVTSAQKNPTAFYLCASSTQGADHNEQFFGPGTRLTVL.

The V call is TRBV2, the J call TRBJ1-1; D is possibly TRBD1 (6 bases). V lost 11 bases and J lost 3, with 13 bases in between. Germline V CDR1 and CDR2: SNHLY, FYNNEI. CDR3 length equals 12 residues. The CDR3 loop reads CAGGKGDTEAFF. The CDR3, as DNA: TGTGCCGGCGGCAAGGGGGACACTGAAGCTTTCTTT.